The 32 T cell receptor beta chains below come from one sample, sequenced in a study of shared clonotypes between healthy human individuals. Produced via immunoSEQ multiplex PCR; TCRdb's table is partial and in-frame only. The sample contains around 2.3 million clones, 95% of which appear only once. Input material: naive CD4+ T cells sorted from blood. The subset was: CD45RA+ positively selected. These receptor sequences come from a man aged 18 to 35 in good health.

The CDR3 DNA is TGTGCCATCAGTGAGATGAACACAGATACGCAGTATTTT. Its translation is CAISEMNTDTQYF. This chain uses TRBV10-3 with TRBJ2-3, with D unresolved. This CDR3 comprises 13 residues. CDR1 is ENHRY, CDR2 SYGVKD, per germline. Deletions cut 2 bases from V and 2 bases from J, with 5 bases between.

V gene TRBV5-6 combines with J gene TRBJ1-2; 10 bases agree with TRBD1. The CDR3 consists of 13 residues. In germline, CDR1 is SGHDT, CDR2 YYEEEE. J was trimmed by 7 bases and V by 4 bases; bases with no gene match: 4. In DNA form, the CDR3 reads TGTGCCAGCAGCCTGGGACAGGGGTTTGGCTACACCTTC. Translated, it gives CASSLGQGFGYTF.

This chain joins TRBV30 and TRBJ1-6, with D hard to call. The CDR3 has 12 amino acids. Germline CDR1 and CDR2: GTSNPN and SVGIG (reference sequence). Deletions cut 5 bases from V and 10 bases from J, with 12 bases between. The CDR3 loop is CAWCIGSSPLHF. CDR3 nucleotide sequence: TGTGCCTGGTGCATAGGATCATCACCCCTCCACTTT.

The chain carries TRBV19 and TRBJ1-1; D gene ambiguous. Deletions cut 10 bases from V and 1 base from J, with 13 bases between. CDR1 and CDR2 from the germline V gene are LNHDA and SQIVND (reference sequence). This CDR3 has 13 amino acids. The CDR3 nucleotides read TGTGCCACTTTAGGTTTTAGGAACACTGAAGCTTTCTTT. Translation gives CATLGFRNTEAFF.

This chain uses TRBV30 with TRBJ1-2; no clear D. The germline V and J ends were trimmed by 3 bases and 4 bases, with 15 bases remaining between them. The CDR3 has 14 amino acids. Per the germline V gene, CDR1 is GTSNPN and CDR2 is SVGIG (reference sequence). The CDR3 coding sequence is TGTGCCTGGAGCCAAACCCCCTCCCTCTATGGCTACACCTTC. Its translation is CAWSQTPSLYGYTF.

The CDR3 here is CASILVEGTEAFF. CDR3 sequence (DNA): TGTGCCAGCATTCTCGTGGAGGGGACTGAAGCTTTCTTT. This chain uses TRBV25-1 with TRBJ1-1, with a possible D match to TRBD1 (5 bases). The CDR3 totals 13 residues. V lost 7 bases to trimming and J lost 5 bases, with 14 bases between them. Per the germline V gene, CDR1 is MGHDK and CDR2 is SYGVNS.

The J gene is TRBJ2-2, the V gene TRBV6-1; TRBD1 matches at 7 bases. V lost 7 bases to trimming and J lost 4 bases; unmatched junction nucleotides: 6. The germline V gene has CDR1 MNHNS and CDR2 SASEGT. The CDR3 contains 14 residues. The CDR3 DNA sequence: TGTGCCAGCAACGGACAGGTTAGCACCGGGGAGCTGTTTTTT. Translating it yields CASNGQVSTGELFF.

J is TRBJ2-2 and V is TRBV7-9, with no clear D. CDR1 and CDR2 from the germline V gene are SEHNR and FQNEAQ (reference sequence). With 5 bases removed from V and 3 bases from J, the gap between germline ends came to 13 bases. This CDR3 comprises 15 residues. In nucleotides, the CDR3 is TGTGCCAGCAGCATACTCTCGGGTTACACCGGGGAGCTGTTTTTT. Translation gives CASSILSGYTGELFF.

This clone was detected only once. V is TRBV14 and J is TRBJ2-1; 9 bases fit TRBD2. The germline V gene encodes CDR1 SGHDN and CDR2 FVKESK. The CDR3 is made up of 15 amino acids. Unmatched junction bases numbered 1, after V lost 1 base and J lost 3 bases. The CDR3 bases are TGTGCCAGCAGCCAAGGGACTAGCGTCTACAATGAGCAGTTCTTC. It encodes CASSQGTSVYNEQFF. Together with reference TRBV14 and TRBJ2-1, the CDR3 gives the full variable domain: EAGVTQFPSHSVIEKGQTVTLRCDPISGHDNLYWYRRVMGKEIKFLLHFVKESKQDESGMPNNRFLAERTGGTYSTLKVQPAELEDSGVYFCASSQGTSVYNEQFFGPGTRLTVL.

The chain carries TRBV30 and TRBJ1-2; D remains unclear. The CDR3 runs to 13 residues. Germline V gene sequence: CDR1 GTSNPN, CDR2 SVGIG (reference sequence). V lost 5 bases, J lost 5 bases, and 15 bases lay in between. CDR3 nucleotides: TGTGCCTGGTCCAGGTCTTTTAGGTATGGCTACACCTTC. It yields the protein CAWSRSFRYGYTF.

The chain recombines TRBV10-2 with TRBJ2-7; D call uncertain. CDR1 is WSHSY and CDR2 is SAAADI in the germline V gene. With 4 bases removed from V and 2 bases from J, the gap between germline ends came to 9 bases. The CDR3 extends over 13 amino acids. CDR3 amino acids: CASSGPNTYEQYF. The CDR3, as DNA: TGCGCCAGCAGTGGGCCGAATACCTACGAGCAGTACTTC.

This clone appeared once. The chain combines TRBV5-6 with TRBJ1-5; 9 nucleotides agree with TRBD1. J was trimmed by 0 bases and V by 4 bases; bases with no gene match: 5. Germline V gives CDR1 SGHDT, CDR2 YYEEEE. The CDR3 is 16 residues long. The CDR3, as DNA: TGTGCCAGCAGCGTGGGGACAGGGCTTAGCAATCAGCCCCAGCATTTT. Its protein is CASSVGTGLSNQPQHF. Combining the CDR3 with reference TRBV5-6 and TRBJ1-5 gives the whole variable domain DAGVTQSPTHLIKTRGQQVTLRCSPKSGHDTVSWYQQALGQGPQFIFQYYEEEERQRGNFPDRFSGHQFPNYSSELNVNALLLGDSALYLCASSVGTGLSNQPQHFGDGTRLSIL.

The chain joins TRBV11-2 to TRBJ2-5; possibly TRBD2 for D (6 bases). Trimming removed 2 bases at V and 2 bases at J, with 9 bases between. From germline, CDR1 is SGHAT and CDR2 FQNNGV. The CDR3 spans 14 residues. CDR3 nucleotides: TGTGCCAGCAGCTTAACTCTAGCGCAAGAGACCCAGTACTTC. It translates to CASSLTLAQETQYF.

The chain couples TRBV5-1 to TRBJ2-5; TRBD1 aligns across 7 bases. The J call is doubtful: the DNA matches TRBJ2-7 better. The germline V gene has CDR1 SGHRS and CDR2 YFSETQ. The CDR3 sequence is 13 residues long. The CDR3 spells CASSPGQNYEQYF. CDR3 nucleotide sequence: TGCGCCAGCAGCCCGGGACAGAACTACGAGCAGTACTTC.

V gene TRBV25-1 combines with J gene TRBJ1-3; D possibly corresponds to TRBD1 (5 bases). V was cut by 3 bases and J by 0 bases, with 18 bases left in between. CDR1 and CDR2 from the germline V gene are MGHDK and SYGVNS. CDR3 size: 18 residues. CDR3 sequence: CASSEAGLDLYSGNTIYF. The CDR3 nucleotides are TGTGCCAGCAGTGAGGCAGGGCTCGATCTATACTCTGGAAACACCATATATTTT.

The chain is built from TRBV2 and TRBJ2-1; D unresolved. The CDR3 totals 11 residues. The germline V gene has CDR1 SNHLY and CDR2 FYNNEI. Trimming pared 6 bases from V and 7 bases from J, leaving 7 bases between. In DNA form, the CDR3 reads TGTGCCAGCAGGCGTCAGAATGAGCAGTTCTTC. It translates to CASRRQNEQFF.

The chain joins TRBV18 to TRBJ2-1, with TRBD2 identical over 12 bases. The CDR3 has 16 amino acids. Germline CDR1 KGHSH, CDR2 LQKENI. The junction had 6 bases not matched to a gene; V was cut back by 2 bases and J by 7 bases. The CDR3 loop reads CASSPSGLAGGNEQFF. Here the CDR3 DNA reads TGTGCCAGCTCACCAAGTGGGCTAGCGGGAGGGAATGAGCAGTTCTTC.

About this clone: This sample includes further DNA sequences coding for the same CDR3. The V call is TRBV6-5, the J call TRBJ2-7; 9 bases agree with TRBD1. Germline V gene lookup returns CDR1 MNHEY and CDR2 SVGAGI. Unmatched junction bases numbered 4, after V lost 5 bases and J lost 2 bases. This CDR3 has 14 amino acids. The CDR3 DNA sequence: TGTGCCAGCAGTAAAGGACAGGGGACCTACGAGCAGTACTTC. Its protein product is CASSKGQGTYEQYF.

The CDR3 is CASSISPRSPGWTQYF. DNA of the CDR3: TGTGCCAGCAGCATCTCCCCCCGGAGTCCGGGATGGACCCAGTACTTC. The chain joins TRBV27 to TRBJ2-5; perhaps TRBD2 as D (5 bases). In germline, CDR1 is MNHEY, CDR2 SMNVEV (reference sequence). The CDR3 covers 16 residues. Trimming removed 6 bases at V and 7 bases at J, with 24 bases between.

The rearrangement joins TRBV21-1 to TRBJ1-2; TRBD1, the table's D call, lacks a check against the DNA. TRBV21-1 is a pseudogene locus. This CDR3 spans 14 amino acids. The DNA of the CDR3 is TGTGCCAGCAGCATCGTAGACAGGCCGTATGGCTACACCTTC. Protein: CASSIVDRPYGYTF.

The chain links TRBV6-5 to TRBJ2-6, with D unclear. The CDR3 is 13 amino acids. Per germline, CDR1 MNHEY and CDR2 SVGAGI. V was clipped by 6 bases and J by 2 bases, with 5 bases between them. CDR3: CASRSTGANVLTF. The CDR3 DNA sequence: TGTGCCAGCAGATCTACTGGGGCCAACGTCCTGACTTTC.

In the case of this clone: The sample holds other DNA sequences that translate to the same CDR3. The chain uses TRBV19 and TRBJ2-7, with 7 bases aligning to TRBD1. Trimming cost V 5 bases and J 4 bases; bases outside gene matches: 5. The V gene's germline CDR1 is LNHDA and CDR2 SQIVND (reference sequence). CDR3 length equals 13 residues. The CDR3, as DNA: TGTGCCAGTAGTGAAAACAGGGGTTACGAGCAGTACTTC. It is translated as CASSENRGYEQYF.

With respect to this clone: The same CDR3 arises from other DNA sequences in this sample as well. The V and J genes are TRBV2 and TRBJ2-3; D not certain. The CDR3 length is 12 residues. V lost 6 bases and J 2 bases, leaving 6 bases between the germline ends. Germline V gene lookup returns CDR1 SNHLY and CDR2 FYNNEI. In DNA, the CDR3 is TGTGCCAGCAGCCAGTCCACAGATACGCAGTATTTT. Its translation: CASSQSTDTQYF.

This CDR3 reads CASSLTLGQGNYGYTF. The CDR3 DNA is TGTGCCAGTAGTCTCACACTCGGACAGGGTAACTATGGCTACACCTTC. This chain links TRBV19 with TRBJ1-2, with 8 nucleotides matching TRBD1. The CDR3 covers 16 residues. After removal of 5 bases from V and 1 base from J, the junction contained 9 bases not matched to a gene. CDR1 LNHDA and CDR2 SQIVND come from the germline V gene (reference sequence).

The chain uses TRBV5-1 and TRBJ2-7; D may be TRBD1 (6 bases). Germline V lookup: CDR1 SGHRS, CDR2 YFSETQ. The CDR3 covers 14 residues. The V gene lost 3 bases and the J gene lost 3 bases, with 13 bases spanning the gap. The CDR3 protein is CASSSTPGHYEQYF. CDR3 DNA sequence: TGCGCCAGCAGCTCCACCCCGGGACACTACGAGCAGTACTTC.

The table lists this clone with a count of one. The chain recombines TRBV9 with TRBJ1-2; weak D call: TRBD1 (6 bases). Trimming took off 4 bases at V and 6 bases at J, with 19 bases between the two ends. The germline gives CDR1 SGDLS, CDR2 YYNGEE. This CDR3 region has 15 residues. Written as DNA, the CDR3 is TGTGCCAGCAGCTCGTACCAGGGGCCTGGGGATGGCTACACCTTC. Protein sequence: CASSSYQGPGDGYTF.

This clone has just one count. The sample has other DNA sequences that encode this CDR3 too. This chain connects TRBV5-1 to TRBJ2-5; D is undetermined. Germline values: CDR1 SGHRS, CDR2 YFSETQ. V was cut by 1 base and J by 2 bases, with 6 bases left in between. This CDR3 region has 13 residues. Here the CDR3 DNA reads TGCGCCAGCAGCTTGTCCGGGCAAGAGACCCAGTACTTC. Its translation: CASSLSGQETQYF.

The V call is TRBV7-2, the J call TRBJ2-3, with D possibly being TRBD1 (5 bases). Germline CDR1 is SGHTA and CDR2 is FQGNSA. This CDR3 is 14 amino acids long. Trimming pared 4 bases from V and 4 bases from J, leaving 12 bases between. In DNA form, the CDR3 reads TGTGCCAGCAGCTATGGGGCGCGCCCAGATACGCAGTATTTT. This sequence encodes CASSYGARPDTQYF.

In this sample, this clone turned up once. This chain connects TRBV5-1 to TRBJ2-7; TRBD2 might be the D (7 bases). The germline V gene has CDR1 SGHRS and CDR2 YFSETQ. The CDR3 sequence is 15 residues long. V dropped 9 bases and J dropped 5 bases, with 24 bases sitting between them. The CDR3 loop reads CANPGLCIGGDEQYF. In DNA, the CDR3 is TGCGCCAACCCGGGACTATGCATAGGGGGTGACGAGCAGTACTTC.

The chain recombines TRBV20-1 with TRBJ1-2; D unresolved. V was trimmed by 5 bases and J by 5 bases, leaving 9 bases between them. Germline CDR1 DFQATT, CDR2 SNEGSKA (reference sequence). The CDR3 has 11 amino acids. CDR3 protein: CSAPPQYGYTF. The CDR3 nucleotides read TGCAGTGCTCCGCCCCAGTATGGCTACACCTTC.

CDR3: CASSRLAGAAVNEQFF. CDR3 sequence (DNA): TGTGCCAGCAGTCGACTAGCGGGAGCGGCCGTTAATGAGCAGTTCTTC. The rearrangement links TRBV2 to TRBJ2-1, with 12 bases lining up with TRBD2. Germline V gene sequence: CDR1 SNHLY, CDR2 FYNNEI. This CDR3 has 16 amino acids. The V and J ends lost 5 bases and 7 bases, in that order; junction bases with no gene match: 9.

The chain combines TRBV27 with TRBJ2-7, with TRBD1 matching 9 bases. Germline CDR1 is MNHEY and CDR2 is SMNVEV (reference sequence). Trimming removed 1 base from V and 5 bases from J; junction bases left unmatched: 6. The CDR3 is 15 amino acids. For the CDR3, the DNA is TGTGCCAGCAGTTTATATGGGACAGGGAAGAACGAGCAGTACTTC. This sequence encodes CASSLYGTGKNEQYF.